This section outlines one T cell receptor (beta chain) sequence together with its context. Its antigen is currently unknown. This sample stems from a study of siplizumab effects on memory and regulatory T cells. Whole-study findings and limits: Proliferating Tregs from siplizumab cultures lacked functional confirmation of suppression. To unstimulated subsets, only a minor fraction of alloreactive clones could be mapped.

The ends were cut back, 9 bases at V and 4 bases at J, with 14 bases in the middle. CDR1 LNHDA and CDR2 SQIVND come from the germline V gene (reference sequence). The CDR3 length is 13 residues. The assay was immunoSEQ multiplex PCR, and TCRdb's table has in-frame clones only and misses some. Of 99,000 or so clones listed, over 90% are singletons. The sequence was collected from a human donor in good health. The chain couples TRBV19 to TRBJ2-3, with D perhaps TRBD2 (5 bases). Sequencing was done on a sample of Tregs sorted from blood. As DNA, the CDR3 is TGTGCCAGCCGCCCGGAGGTGTCAGATACGCAGTATTTT. It translates to CASRPEVSDTQYF. The whole variable domain, filled in from reference TRBV19 and TRBJ2-3, reads DGGITQSPKYLFRKEGQNVTLSCEQNLNHDAMYWYRQDPGQGLRLIYYSQIVNDFQKGDIAEGYSVSREKKESFPLTVTSAQKNPTAFYLCASRPEVSDTQYFGPGTRLTVL.